This T cell receptor (beta chain) derives from a study of blood T cell repertoires in COVID-19. Trimming cost V 0 bases and J 4 bases, with 9 bases left between them. This CDR3 is built from 13 residues. Per germline, CDR1 GTSNPN and CDR2 SVGIG (reference sequence). Everyone who took part was roughly 18 to 89 years old, and they came from roughly 25 US areas. TCRdb's table, derived via immunoSEQ multiplex PCR, lists solely in-frame clones and lacks some. The repertoire consists of roughly 250,000 clones, with 70% to 90% occurring once and the leading ten covering 3.5% to 5.5%. In this sample, this clone turned up once.

The chain is built from TRBV30 and TRBJ2-5, with D possibly matching TRBD2 (5 bases). Material for sequencing was PBMCs or T cells enriched from blood (not recorded which). The clonotype was recovered from a woman in her twenties or thirties who had recovered from COVID-19. The CDR3 DNA sequence: TGTGCCTGGAGTGTACGACGGGGAGAGACCCAGTACTTC. Amino acid sequence: CAWSVRRGETQYF.